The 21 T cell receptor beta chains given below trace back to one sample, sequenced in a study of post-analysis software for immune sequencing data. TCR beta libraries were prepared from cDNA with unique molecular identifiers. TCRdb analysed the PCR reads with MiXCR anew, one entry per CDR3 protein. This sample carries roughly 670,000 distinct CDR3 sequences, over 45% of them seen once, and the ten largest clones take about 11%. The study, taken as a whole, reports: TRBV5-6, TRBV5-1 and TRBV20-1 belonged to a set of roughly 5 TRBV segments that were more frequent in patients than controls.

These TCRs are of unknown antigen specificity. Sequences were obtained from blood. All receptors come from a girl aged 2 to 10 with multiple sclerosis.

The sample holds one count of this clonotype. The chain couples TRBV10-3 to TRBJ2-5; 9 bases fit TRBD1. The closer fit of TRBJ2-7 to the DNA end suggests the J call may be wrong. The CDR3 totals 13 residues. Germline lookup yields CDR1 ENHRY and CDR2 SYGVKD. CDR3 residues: CAIRGQGSYEQYF. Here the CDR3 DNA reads TGTGCCATCAGGGGACAGGGATCCTACGAGCAGTACTTC.

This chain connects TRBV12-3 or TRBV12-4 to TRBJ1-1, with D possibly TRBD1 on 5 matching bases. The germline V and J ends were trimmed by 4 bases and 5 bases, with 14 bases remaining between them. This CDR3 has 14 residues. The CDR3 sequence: CASSSVTGGTEAFF. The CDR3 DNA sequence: TGTGCCAGCAGTTCAGTCACGGGGGGGACTGAAGCTTTCTTT.

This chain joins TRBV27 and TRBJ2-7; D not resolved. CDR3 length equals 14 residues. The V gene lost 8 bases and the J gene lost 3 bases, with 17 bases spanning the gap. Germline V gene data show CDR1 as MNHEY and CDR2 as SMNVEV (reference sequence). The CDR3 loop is CASADLTYFYEQYF. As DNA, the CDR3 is TGTGCCAGCGCCGACCTGACTTACTTCTACGAGCAGTACTTC.

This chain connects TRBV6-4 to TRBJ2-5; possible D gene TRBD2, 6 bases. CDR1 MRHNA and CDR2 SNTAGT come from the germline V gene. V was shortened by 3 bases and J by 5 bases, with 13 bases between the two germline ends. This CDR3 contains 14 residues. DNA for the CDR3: TGTGCCAGCAGTGAAGGAGGGGCCCAGGAGACCCAGTACTTC. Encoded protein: CASSEGGAQETQYF.

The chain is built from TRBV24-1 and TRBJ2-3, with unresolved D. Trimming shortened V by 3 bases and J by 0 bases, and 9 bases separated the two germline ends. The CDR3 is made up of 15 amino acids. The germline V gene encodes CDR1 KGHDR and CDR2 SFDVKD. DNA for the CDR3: TGTGCCACCAGTGATACCACCTCTAGCACAGATACGCAGTATTTT. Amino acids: CATSDTTSSTDTQYF.

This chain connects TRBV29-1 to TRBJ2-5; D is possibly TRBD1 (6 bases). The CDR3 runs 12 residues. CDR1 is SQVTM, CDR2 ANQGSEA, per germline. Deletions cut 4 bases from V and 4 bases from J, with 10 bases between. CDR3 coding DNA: TGCAGCGTTGTTCAGGGGCCAGAGACCCAGTACTTC. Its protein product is CSVVQGPETQYF.

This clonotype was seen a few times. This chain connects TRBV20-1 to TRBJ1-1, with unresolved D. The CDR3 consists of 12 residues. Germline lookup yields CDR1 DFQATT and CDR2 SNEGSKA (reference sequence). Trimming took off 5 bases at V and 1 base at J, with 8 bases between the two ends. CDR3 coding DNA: TGCAGTGCTGCTAGGACGAACACTGAAGCTTTCTTT. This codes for CSAARTNTEAFF.

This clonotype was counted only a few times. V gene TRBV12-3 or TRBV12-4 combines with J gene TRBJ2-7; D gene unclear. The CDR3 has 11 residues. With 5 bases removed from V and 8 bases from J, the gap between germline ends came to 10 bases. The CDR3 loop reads CASSPRWKQYF. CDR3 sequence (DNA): TGTGCCAGCAGTCCCCGGTGGAAGCAGTACTTC.

CDR3 sequence reads: CASSMVLGNQETQYF. The CDR3 DNA reads as TGTGCCAGTAGTATGGTACTAGGGAATCAAGAGACCCAGTACTTC. The rearrangement joins TRBV19 to TRBJ2-5; perhaps TRBD2 as D (5 bases). The V gene lost 3 bases and the J gene lost 2 bases, with 13 bases spanning the gap. The CDR3 sequence is 15 residues long. From germline, CDR1 is LNHDA and CDR2 SQIVND (reference sequence).

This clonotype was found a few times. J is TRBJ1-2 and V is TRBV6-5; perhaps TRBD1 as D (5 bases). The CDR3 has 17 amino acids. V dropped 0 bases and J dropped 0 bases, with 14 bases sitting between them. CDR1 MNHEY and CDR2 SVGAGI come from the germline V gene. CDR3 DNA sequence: TGTGCCAGCAGTTACTCGAAGGAGGCGGGGGCTAACTATGGCTACACCTTC. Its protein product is CASSYSKEAGANYGYTF.

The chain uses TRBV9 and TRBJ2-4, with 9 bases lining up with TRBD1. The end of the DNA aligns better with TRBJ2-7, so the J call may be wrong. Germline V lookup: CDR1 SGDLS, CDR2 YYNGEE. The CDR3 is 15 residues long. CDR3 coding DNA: TGTGCCAGCAGCGTAGTTTTACAGGGGGCCCGCGAGCAGTACTTC. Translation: CASSVVLQGAREQYF.

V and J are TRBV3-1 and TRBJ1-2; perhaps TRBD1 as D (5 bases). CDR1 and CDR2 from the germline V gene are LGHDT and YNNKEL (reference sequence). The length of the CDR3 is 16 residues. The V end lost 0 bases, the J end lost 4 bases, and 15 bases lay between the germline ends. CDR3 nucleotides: TGTGCCAGCAGCCAAGATGCGGTCGAGGGGAGCTATGGCTACACCTTC. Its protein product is CASSQDAVEGSYGYTF.

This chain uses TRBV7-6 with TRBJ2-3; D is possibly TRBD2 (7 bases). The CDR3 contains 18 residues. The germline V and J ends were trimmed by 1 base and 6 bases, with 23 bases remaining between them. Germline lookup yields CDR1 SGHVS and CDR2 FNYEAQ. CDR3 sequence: CASSLGGPRTRDRDTQYF. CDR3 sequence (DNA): TGTGCCAGCAGCTTAGGGGGGCCTCGGACTAGAGATCGGGATACGCAGTATTTT. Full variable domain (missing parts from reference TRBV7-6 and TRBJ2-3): GAGVSQSPRYKVTKRGQDVALRCDPISGHVSLYWYRQALGQGPEFLTYFNYEAQQDKSGLPNDRFSAERPEGSISTLTIQRTEQRDSAMYRCASSLGGPRTRDRDTQYFGPGTRLTVL.

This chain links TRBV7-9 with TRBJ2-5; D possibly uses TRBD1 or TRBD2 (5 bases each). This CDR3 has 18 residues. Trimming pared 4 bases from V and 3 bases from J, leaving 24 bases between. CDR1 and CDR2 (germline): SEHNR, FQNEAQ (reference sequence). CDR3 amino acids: CASSSPPGGYQAEETQYF. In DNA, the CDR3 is TGTGCCAGCAGCTCCCCTCCTGGGGGATACCAGGCTGAAGAGACCCAGTACTTC.

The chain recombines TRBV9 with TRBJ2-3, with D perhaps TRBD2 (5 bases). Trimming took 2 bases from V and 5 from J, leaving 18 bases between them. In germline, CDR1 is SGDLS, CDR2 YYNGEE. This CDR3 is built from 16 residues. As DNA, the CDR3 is TGTGCCAGCAGCGTGGCCTCGGGAACCTTAGTAGATACGCAGTATTTT. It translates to CASSVASGTLVDTQYF. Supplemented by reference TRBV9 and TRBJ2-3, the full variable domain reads DSGVTQTPKHLITATGQRVTLRCSPRSGDLSVYWYQQSLDQGLQFLIQYYNGEERAKGNILERFSAQQFPDLHSELNLSSLELGDSALYFCASSVASGTLVDTQYFGPGTRLTVL.

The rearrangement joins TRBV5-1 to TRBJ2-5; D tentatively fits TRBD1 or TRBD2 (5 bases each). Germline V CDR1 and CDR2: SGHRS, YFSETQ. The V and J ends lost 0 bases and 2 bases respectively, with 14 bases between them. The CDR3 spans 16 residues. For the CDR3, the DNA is TGCGCCAGCAGCTTGGCCAAAGGTGGGGGTCAAGAGACCCAGTACTTC. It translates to CASSLAKGGGQETQYF.

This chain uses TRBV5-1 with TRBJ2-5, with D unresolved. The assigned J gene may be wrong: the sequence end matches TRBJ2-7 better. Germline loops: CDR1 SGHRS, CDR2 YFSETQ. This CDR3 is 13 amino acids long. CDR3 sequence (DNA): TGCGCCAGCAGCGAGACCGTACGCGGCGAGCAGTACTTC. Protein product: CASSETVRGEQYF.

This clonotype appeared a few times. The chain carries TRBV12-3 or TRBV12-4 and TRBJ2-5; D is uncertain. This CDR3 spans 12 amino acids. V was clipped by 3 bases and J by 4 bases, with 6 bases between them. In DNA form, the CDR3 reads TGTGCCAGCAGTTTTTCCTCAGAGACCCAGTACTTC. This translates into CASSFSSETQYF.

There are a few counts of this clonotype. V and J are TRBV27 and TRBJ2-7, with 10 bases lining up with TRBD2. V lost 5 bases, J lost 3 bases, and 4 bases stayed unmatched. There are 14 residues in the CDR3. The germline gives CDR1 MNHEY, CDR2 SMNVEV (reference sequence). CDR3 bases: TGTGCCAGCAGTCTAGCGGGGGAGGTCTACGAGCAGTACTTC. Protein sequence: CASSLAGEVYEQYF.

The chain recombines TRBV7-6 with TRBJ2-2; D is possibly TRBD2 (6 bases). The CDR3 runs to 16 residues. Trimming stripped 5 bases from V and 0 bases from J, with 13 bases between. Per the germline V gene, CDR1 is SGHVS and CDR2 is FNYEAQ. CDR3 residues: CASSQWGGANTGELFF. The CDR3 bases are TGTGCCAGCAGCCAATGGGGAGGAGCGAACACCGGGGAGCTGTTTTTT.

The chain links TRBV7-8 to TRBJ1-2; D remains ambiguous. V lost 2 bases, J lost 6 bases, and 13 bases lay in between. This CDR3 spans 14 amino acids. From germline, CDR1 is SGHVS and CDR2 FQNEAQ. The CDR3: CASSLLGPGDGYTF. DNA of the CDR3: TGTGCCAGCAGCTTATTAGGGCCCGGGGATGGCTACACCTTC.